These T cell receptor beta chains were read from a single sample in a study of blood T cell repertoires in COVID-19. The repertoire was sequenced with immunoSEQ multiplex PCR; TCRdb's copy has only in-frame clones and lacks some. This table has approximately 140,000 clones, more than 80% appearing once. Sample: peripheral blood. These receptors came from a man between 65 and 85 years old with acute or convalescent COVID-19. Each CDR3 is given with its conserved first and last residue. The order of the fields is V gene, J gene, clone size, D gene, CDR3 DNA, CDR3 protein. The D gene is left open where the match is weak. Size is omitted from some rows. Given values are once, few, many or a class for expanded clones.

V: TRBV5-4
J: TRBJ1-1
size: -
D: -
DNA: TGTGCCAGCAGCTTGCGGGGGGGCACTGAAGCTTTCTTT
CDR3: CASSLRGGTEAFF

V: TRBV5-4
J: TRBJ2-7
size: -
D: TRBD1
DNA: TGTGCCAGCAGCTCACGGACAGGGGGCGCCCGAACCTACGAGCAGTACTTC
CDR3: CASSSRTGGARTYEQYF

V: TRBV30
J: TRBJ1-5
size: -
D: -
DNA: TGTGCCTGGACCCCGGGGGACAATCAGCCCCAGCATTTT
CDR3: CAWTPGDNQPQHF

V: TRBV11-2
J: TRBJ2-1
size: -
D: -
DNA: TGTGCCAGCAGCGATTCCCCCCGGGATGAGCAGTTCTTC
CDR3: CASSDSPRDEQFF

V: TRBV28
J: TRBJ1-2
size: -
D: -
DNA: TGTGCCAGCAGGGTTAACACTAACTATGGCTACACCTTC
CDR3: CASRVNTNYGYTF

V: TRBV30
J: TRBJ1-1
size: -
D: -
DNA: TGTGCCTGGAGTGGATCCGGGATTGAAGCTTTCTTT
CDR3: CAWSGSGIEAFF

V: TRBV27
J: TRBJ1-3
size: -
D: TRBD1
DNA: TGTGCCAGCAGTTTCCGGGGGGACAGGCTCGGAAACACCATATATTTT
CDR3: CASSFRGDRLGNTIYF

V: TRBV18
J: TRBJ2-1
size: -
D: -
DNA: TGTGCCAGCTCACCACGGGACTCCCGTTCGGTGGGAAATGAGCAGTTCTTC
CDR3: CASSPRDSRSVGNEQFF

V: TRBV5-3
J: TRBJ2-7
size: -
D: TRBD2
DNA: TGTGCCAGAAGCACGGGGACTAGCGCCAACTCCTACGAGCAGTACTTC
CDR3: CARSTGTSANSYEQYF

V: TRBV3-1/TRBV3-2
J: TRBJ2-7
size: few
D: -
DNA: TGTGCCAGCAGCCAAGATCCTCTTGGAGGTTTGCAGTACTTC
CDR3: CASSQDPLGGLQYF

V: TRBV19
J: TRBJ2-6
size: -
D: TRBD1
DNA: TGTGCCAGTAGGGGACAGGGGGCATCTGGGGCCAACGTCCTGACTTTC
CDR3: CASRGQGASGANVLTF

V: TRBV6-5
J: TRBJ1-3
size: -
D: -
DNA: TGTGCCAGCAGTTACTCCAGAAGCTCTGGAAACACCATATATTTT
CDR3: CASSYSRSSGNTIYF

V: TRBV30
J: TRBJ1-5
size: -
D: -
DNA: TGTGCCTGGAGTTTAGGGCCCGGCGGGGGGCAGCCCCAGCATTTT
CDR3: CAWSLGPGGGQPQHF

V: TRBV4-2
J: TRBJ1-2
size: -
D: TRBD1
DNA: TGTGCCAGCAGCCAAGAGCTAGGGCAGGGGGGCTATGGCTACACCTTC
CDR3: CASSQELGQGGYGYTF

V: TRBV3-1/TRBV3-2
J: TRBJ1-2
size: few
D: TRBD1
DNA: TGTGCCAGCAGCCAAGTTCTACAGGGGGCGGATGGCTACACCTTC
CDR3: CASSQVLQGADGYTF

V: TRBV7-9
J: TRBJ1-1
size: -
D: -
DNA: TGTGCCAGCAGCTTAGATGTCGGCGGTGAAGCTTTCTTT
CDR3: CASSLDVGGEAFF

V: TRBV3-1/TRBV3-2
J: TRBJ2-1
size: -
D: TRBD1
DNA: TGTGCCAGCAGCCAAGTTGGTCAACAGGGGTACAACAATGAGCAGTTCTTC
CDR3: CASSQVGQQGYNNEQFF

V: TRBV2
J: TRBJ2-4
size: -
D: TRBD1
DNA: TGTGCCAGCAGTGAACAGGGGGTGGGCAAAAACATTCAGTACTTC
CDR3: CASSEQGVGKNIQYF

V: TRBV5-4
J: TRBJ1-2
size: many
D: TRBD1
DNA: TGTGCCAGCAGCCCACCCTCTATAGGGACAGGGTATTATGGCTACACCTTC
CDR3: CASSPPSIGTGYYGYTF

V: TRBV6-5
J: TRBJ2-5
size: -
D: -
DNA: TGTGCCAGCAGTTACTCGTTGTGGTCGGGGCAAGAGACCCAGTACTTC
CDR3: CASSYSLWSGQETQYF

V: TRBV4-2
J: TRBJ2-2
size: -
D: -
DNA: TGTGCCAGCAGCCAAGATACAGCGAACACCGGGGAGCTGTTTTTT
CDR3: CASSQDTANTGELFF

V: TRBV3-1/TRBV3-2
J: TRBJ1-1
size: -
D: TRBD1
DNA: TGTGCCAGCAGCCCGGACAGGGTAAAAGCTTTCTTT
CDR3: CASSPDRVKAFF

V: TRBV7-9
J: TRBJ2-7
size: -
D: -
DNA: TGTGCCAGCAGCTTAAACACCCGCTCCTACGAGCAGTACTTC
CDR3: CASSLNTRSYEQYF

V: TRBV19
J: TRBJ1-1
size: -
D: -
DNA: TGTGCCAGCACTACTCTAGGGGTGATGAACACTGAAGCTTTCTTT
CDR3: CASTTLGVMNTEAFF

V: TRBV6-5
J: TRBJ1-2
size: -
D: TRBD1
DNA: TGTGCCAGCAGAATGGACAGGGACTATGGCTACACCTTC
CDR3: CASRMDRDYGYTF

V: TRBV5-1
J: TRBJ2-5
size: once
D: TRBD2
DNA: TGCGCCAGCAGCTCCTCGACTAGCGGCGAGACCCAGTACTTC
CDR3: CASSSSTSGETQYF

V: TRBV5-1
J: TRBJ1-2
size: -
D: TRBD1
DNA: TGCGCCAGCAGCCTTTCGATCCAGGACAGGGGCGGATATGGCTACACCTTC
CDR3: CASSLSIQDRGGYGYTF

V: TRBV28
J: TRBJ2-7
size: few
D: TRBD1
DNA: TGTGCCAGCAGTTTCCTTAAGTTTGTCAGTTCGGGACAGGGGGCCAACGAGCAGTACTTC
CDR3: CASSFLKFVSSGQGANEQYF

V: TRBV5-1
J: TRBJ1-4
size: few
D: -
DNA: TGCGCCAGCAGACGAGGGGGTAGTGAAAAACTGTTTTTT
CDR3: CASRRGGSEKLFF

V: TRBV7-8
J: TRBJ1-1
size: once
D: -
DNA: TGTGCCAGCCGGGGGGCTGAAGCTTTCTTT
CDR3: CASRGAEAFF

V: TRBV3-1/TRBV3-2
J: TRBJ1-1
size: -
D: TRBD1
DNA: TGTGCCAGCAGCCACCATCAGGGGGCCGGGGAGAGCGAAGCTTTCTTT
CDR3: CASSHHQGAGESEAFF

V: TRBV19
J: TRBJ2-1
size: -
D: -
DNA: TGTGCCAGTAACACATACGGGGCACTCGTTGGAGGGGAGCAGTTCTTC
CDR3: CASNTYGALVGGEQFF

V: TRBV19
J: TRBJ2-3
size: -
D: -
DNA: TGTGCCAGTAGTGGGCAGGGACTTGTTAAGTATTTT
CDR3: CASSGQGLVKYF

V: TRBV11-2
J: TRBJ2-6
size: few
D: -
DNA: TGTGCCAGCAGCTCCTTAAGGGGCAGGGGAGATGCTGGGGCCAACGTCCTGACTTTC
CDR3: CASSSLRGRGDAGANVLTF

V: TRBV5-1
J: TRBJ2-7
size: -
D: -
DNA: TGCGCCAGCAGCTTGTCAGGGATCGGTGAAAGCGAGCAGTACTTC
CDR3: CASSLSGIGESEQYF

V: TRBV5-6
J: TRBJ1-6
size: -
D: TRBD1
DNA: TGTGCCAGCACCAGACAGGGGGCTTCATATAATTCACCCCTCCACTTT
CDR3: CASTRQGASYNSPLHF

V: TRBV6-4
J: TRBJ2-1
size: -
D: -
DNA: TGTGCCAGCAGTGACGGGGACAACAATGAGCAGTTCTTC
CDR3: CASSDGDNNEQFF

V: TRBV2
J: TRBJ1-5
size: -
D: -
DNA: TGTGCCAGCAGTGAAGGGCAGGCATTCAGCAATCAGCCCCAGCATTTT
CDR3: CASSEGQAFSNQPQHF

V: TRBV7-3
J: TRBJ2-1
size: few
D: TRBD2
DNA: TGTGCCAGCAGCGAAAATAGCGGGATAGCTGATGAGCAGTTCTTC
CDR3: CASSENSGIADEQFF

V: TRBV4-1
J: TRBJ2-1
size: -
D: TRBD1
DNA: TGCGCCAGCAGCCAAGGACAGGGATACTCCTACAATGAGCAGTTCTTC
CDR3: CASSQGQGYSYNEQFF

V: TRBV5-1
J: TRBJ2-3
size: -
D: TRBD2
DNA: TGCGCCAGCAGCTTGGGGACTAGCGGGAGCACAGATACGCAGTATTTT
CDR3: CASSLGTSGSTDTQYF